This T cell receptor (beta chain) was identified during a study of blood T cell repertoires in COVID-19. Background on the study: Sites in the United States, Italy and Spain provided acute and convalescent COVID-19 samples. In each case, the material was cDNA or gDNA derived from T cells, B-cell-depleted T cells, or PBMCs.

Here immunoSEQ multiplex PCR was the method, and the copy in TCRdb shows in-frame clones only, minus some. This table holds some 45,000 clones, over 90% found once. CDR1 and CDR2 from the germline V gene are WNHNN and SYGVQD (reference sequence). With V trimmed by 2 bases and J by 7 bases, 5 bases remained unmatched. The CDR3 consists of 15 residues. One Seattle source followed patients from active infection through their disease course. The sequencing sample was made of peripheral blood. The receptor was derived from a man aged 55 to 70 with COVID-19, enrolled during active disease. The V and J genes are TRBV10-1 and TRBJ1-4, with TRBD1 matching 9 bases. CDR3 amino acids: CASSEQQGACEKLFF. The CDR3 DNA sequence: TGCGCCAGCAGTGAGCAACAGGGGGCATGTGAAAAACTGTTTTTT.